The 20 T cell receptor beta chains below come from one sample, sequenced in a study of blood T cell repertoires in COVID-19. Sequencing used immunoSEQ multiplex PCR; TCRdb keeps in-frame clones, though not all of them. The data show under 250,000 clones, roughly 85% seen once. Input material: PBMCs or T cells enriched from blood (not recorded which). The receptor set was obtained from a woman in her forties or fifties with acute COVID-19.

The CDR3 nucleotides are TGTGCCAGCAGCTTAGTTGGTTTGAGCTATGGCTACACCTTC. This codes for CASSLVGLSYGYTF. This chain joins TRBV7-9 and TRBJ1-2; D gene ambiguous. V was clipped by 1 base and J by 4 bases, with 10 bases between them. CDR3 size: 14 residues. Germline lookup yields CDR1 SEHNR and CDR2 FQNEAQ (reference sequence).

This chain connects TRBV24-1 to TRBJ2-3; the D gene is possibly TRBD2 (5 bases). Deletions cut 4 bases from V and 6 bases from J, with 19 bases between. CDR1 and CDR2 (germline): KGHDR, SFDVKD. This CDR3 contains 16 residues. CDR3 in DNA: TGTGCCACCAGTGACCCGACCGGCGAGCGGACCGATACGCAGTATTTT. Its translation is CATSDPTGERTDTQYF.

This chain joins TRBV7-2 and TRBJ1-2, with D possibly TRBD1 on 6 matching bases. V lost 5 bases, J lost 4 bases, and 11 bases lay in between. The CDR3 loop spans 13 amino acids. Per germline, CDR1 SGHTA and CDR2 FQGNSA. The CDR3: CASSERQVYGYTF. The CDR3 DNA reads TGTGCCAGCAGCGAGAGACAGGTCTATGGCTACACCTTC.

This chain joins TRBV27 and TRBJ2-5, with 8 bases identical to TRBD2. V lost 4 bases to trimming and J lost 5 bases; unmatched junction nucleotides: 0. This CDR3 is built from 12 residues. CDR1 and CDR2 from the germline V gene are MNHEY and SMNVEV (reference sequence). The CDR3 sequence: CASSSGGETQYF. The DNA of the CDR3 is TGTGCCAGCAGTTCGGGGGGGGAGACCCAGTACTTC.

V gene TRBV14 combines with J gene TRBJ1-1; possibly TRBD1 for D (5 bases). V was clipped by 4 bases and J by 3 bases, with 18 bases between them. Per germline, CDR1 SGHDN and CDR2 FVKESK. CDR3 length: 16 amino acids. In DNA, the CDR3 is TGTGCCAGCAGCCCCCTCGGTCAGGGCGTGGACACTGAAGCTTTCTTT. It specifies CASSPLGQGVDTEAFF. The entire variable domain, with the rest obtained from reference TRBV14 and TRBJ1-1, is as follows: EAGVTQFPSHSVIEKGQTVTLRCDPISGHDNLYWYRRVMGKEIKFLLHFVKESKQDESGMPNNRFLAERTGGTYSTLKVQPAELEDSGVYFCASSPLGQGVDTEAFFGQGTRLTVV.

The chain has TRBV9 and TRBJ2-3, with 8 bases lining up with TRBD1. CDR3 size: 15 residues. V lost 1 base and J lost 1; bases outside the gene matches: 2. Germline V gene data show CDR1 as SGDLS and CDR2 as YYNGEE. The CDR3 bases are TGTGCCAGCAGCGTATCGGACAGGGGCACAGATACGCAGTATTTT. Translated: CASSVSDRGTDTQYF.

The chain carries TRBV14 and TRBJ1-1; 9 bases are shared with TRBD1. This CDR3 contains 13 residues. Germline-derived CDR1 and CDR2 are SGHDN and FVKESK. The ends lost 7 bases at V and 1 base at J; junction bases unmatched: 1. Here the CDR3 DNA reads TGTGCCAGCACGGGACAGGGGAACACTGAAGCTTTCTTT. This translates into CASTGQGNTEAFF.

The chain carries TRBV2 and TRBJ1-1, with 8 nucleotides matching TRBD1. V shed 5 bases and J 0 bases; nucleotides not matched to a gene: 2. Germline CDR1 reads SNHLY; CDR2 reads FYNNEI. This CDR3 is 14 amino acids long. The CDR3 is CASSRDRLNTEAFF. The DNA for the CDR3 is TGTGCCAGCAGTCGGGACAGGCTGAACACTGAAGCTTTCTTT.

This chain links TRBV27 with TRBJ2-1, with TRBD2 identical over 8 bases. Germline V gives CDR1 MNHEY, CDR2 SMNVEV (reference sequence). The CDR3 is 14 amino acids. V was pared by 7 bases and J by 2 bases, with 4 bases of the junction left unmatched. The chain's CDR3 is CASTPGGAYNEQFF. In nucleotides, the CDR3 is TGTGCCAGCACCCCCGGGGGGGCCTACAATGAGCAGTTCTTC.

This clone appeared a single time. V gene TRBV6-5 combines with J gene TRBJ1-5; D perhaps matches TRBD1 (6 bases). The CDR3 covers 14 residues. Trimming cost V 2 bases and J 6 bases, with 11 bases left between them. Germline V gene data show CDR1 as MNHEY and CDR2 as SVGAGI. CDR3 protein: CASSYGSGVQPQHF. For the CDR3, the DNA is TGTGCCAGCAGTTACGGGTCAGGGGTTCAGCCCCAGCATTTT.

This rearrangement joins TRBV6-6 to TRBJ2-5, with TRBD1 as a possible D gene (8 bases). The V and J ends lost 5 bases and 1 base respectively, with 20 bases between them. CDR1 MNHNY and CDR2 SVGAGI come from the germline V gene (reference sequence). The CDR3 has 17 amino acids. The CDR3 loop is CASSRLQGGLLQETQYF. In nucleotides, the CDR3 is TGTGCCAGCAGTCGCTTACAGGGGGGACTACTCCAAGAGACCCAGTACTTC.

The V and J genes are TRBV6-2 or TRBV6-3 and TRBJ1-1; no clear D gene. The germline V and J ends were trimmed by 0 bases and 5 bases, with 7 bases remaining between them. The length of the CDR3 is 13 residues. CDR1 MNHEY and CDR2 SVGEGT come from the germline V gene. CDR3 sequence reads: CASSYSFLTEAFF. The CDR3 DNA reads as TGTGCCAGCAGTTACTCCTTCCTAACTGAAGCTTTCTTT.

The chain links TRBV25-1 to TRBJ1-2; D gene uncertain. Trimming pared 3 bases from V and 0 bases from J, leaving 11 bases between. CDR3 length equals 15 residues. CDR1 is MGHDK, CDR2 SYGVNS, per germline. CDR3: CASSETQVANYGYTF. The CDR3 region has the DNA TGTGCCAGCAGTGAGACTCAAGTTGCTAACTATGGCTACACCTTC.

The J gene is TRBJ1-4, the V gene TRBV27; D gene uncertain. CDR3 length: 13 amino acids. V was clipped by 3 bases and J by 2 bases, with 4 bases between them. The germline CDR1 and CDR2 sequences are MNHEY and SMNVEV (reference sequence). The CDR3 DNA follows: TGTGCCAGCAGTTTGCAGACTAATGAAAAACTGTTTTTT. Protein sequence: CASSLQTNEKLFF.

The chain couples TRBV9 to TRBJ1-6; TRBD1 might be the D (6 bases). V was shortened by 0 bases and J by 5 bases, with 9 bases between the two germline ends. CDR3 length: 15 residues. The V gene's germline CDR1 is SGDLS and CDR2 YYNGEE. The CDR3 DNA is TGTGCCAGCAGCGTAGAACAGGGACATAATTCACCCCTCCACTTT. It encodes CASSVEQGHNSPLHF.

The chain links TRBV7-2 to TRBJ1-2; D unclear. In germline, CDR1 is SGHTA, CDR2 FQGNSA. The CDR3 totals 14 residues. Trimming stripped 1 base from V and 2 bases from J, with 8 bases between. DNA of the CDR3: TGTGCCAGCAGCTTAGTACAGAGAAACTATGGCTACACCTTC. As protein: CASSLVQRNYGYTF.

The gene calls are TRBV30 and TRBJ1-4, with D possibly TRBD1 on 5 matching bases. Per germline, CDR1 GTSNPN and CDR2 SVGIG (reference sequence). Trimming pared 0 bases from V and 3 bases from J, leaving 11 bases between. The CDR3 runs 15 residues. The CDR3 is CAWSVQDRSNEKLFF. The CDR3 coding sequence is TGTGCCTGGAGTGTACAGGATAGGTCTAATGAAAAACTGTTTTTT.

The CDR3: CASSGGGQGRQPQHF. CDR3 coding DNA: TGTGCCAGCAGTGGAGGGGGACAGGGACGTCAGCCCCAGCATTTT. V is TRBV2 and J is TRBJ1-5; 9 bases are shared with TRBD1. V lost 4 bases to trimming and J lost 6 bases; unmatched junction nucleotides: 7. Germline-derived CDR1 and CDR2 are SNHLY and FYNNEI. The CDR3 has 15 amino acids.

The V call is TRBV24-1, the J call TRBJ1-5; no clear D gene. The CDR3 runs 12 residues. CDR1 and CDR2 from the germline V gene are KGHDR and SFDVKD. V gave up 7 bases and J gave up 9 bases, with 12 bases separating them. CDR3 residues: CATRAQEMPQHF. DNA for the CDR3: TGTGCCACCAGAGCCCAAGAGATGCCCCAGCATTTT.

CDR3 loop: CASRYRGQETQYF. The CDR3 nucleotides read TGTGCCAGTAGATACAGGGGCCAAGAGACCCAGTACTTC. The chain is built from TRBV19 and TRBJ2-5; the match to TRBD1 covers 7 bases. Germline V gives CDR1 LNHDA, CDR2 SQIVND (reference sequence). V was pared by 6 bases and J by 1 base, with 2 bases of the junction left unmatched. The CDR3 sequence is 13 residues long.